The clone carrying this T cell receptor beta chain was counted between two and nine times. This specimen comes from a study of blood T cell repertoires in COVID-19. Study details: Both acute and convalescent COVID-19 samples were obtained from the United States, Italy and Spain.

Sequencing used immunoSEQ multiplex PCR; TCRdb keeps in-frame clones, though not all of them. The sample has roughly 200,000 clones; around 83% are singletons. The study drew participants aged about 18 to 95 years from 24 US areas. Exposed enrollees encountered a COVID-19 case at some point within 2 weeks before study entry. The V and J ends lost 0 bases and 1 base respectively, with 4 bases between them. Germline V gene data show CDR1 as LNHNV and CDR2 as YYDKDF (reference sequence). This CDR3 contains 13 residues. The sequence was collected from a woman in her twenties or thirties who had been exposed to COVID-19. The chain couples TRBV15 to TRBJ2-7, with D unresolved. The specimen was PBMCs or T cells enriched from blood (not recorded which). The CDR3 coding sequence is TGTGCCACCAGCAGAGAATTATCCTACGAGCAGTACTTC. Amino acid sequence: CATSRELSYEQYF.